This T cell receptor beta chain stems from a study of Tregs in tolerant kidney transplant recipients. Overall study results and limits: Tolerant patients' donor-specific Tregs expanded beyond overall Tregs, suggesting antigen-driven growth.

Related graft donors supplied nonmyeloablative bone marrow transplants, and mixed chimerism was transient. CD4+CD25+CD127- Tregs, CD4+CD25- non-Tregs, CD4 and CD8 cells were sorted. The J segment lost 2 bases and the V segment lost 5 bases, leaving 6 bases of the junction unmatched. The CDR3 has 15 amino acids. The germline V gene encodes CDR1 SGHAT and CDR2 FQDESV (reference sequence). In the case of this clone: The antigen is unknown. The read ends 3 residues shy of where the CDR3 ends; the end is completed using the germline J gene.

Libraries were prepared by immunoSEQ multiplex PCR; TCRdb keeps only in-frame clonotypes and omits some of them. This table holds about 11,000 clones. This TCR derives from a human patient who received a combined kidney and bone marrow transplant. Some T cells may possibly be graft donor cells. Sequenced material: CD8+ T cells from blood (PBMCs), taken 24 months after the transplant. The J gene is TRBJ2-7, the V gene TRBV11-1, with TRBD1 matching 10 bases. The CDR3 bases that were read are TGTGCCAGCAGCCCGGGACAGGGGATCGCCTACGAG. Amino acid sequence: CASSPGQGIAYE. The complete CDR3 reads CASSPGQGIAYEQYF.